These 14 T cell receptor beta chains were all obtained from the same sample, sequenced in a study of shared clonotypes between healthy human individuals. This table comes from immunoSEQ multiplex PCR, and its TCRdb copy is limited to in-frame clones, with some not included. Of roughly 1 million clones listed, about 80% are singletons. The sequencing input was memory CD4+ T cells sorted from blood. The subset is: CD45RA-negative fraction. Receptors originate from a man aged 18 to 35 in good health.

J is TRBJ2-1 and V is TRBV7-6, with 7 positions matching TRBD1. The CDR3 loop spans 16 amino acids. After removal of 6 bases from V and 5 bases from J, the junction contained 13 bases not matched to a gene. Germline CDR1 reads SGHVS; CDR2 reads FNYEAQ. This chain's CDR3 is CASSQTDRAGHNEQFF. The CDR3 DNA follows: TGTGCCAGCAGTCAGACAGACAGGGCCGGGCACAATGAGCAGTTCTTC.

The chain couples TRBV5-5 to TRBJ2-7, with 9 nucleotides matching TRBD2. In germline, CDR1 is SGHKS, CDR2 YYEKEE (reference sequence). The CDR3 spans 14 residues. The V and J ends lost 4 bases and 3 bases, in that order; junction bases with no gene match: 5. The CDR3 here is CASSEGLANYEQYF. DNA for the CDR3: TGTGCCAGCAGCGAGGGACTAGCCAACTACGAGCAGTACTTC.

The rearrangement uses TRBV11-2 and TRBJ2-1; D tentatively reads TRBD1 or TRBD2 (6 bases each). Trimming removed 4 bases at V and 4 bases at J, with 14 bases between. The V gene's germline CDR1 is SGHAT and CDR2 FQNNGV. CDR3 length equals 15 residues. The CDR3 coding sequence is TGTGCCAGCAGCTCCGTGAAGGGGGGATACAATGAGCAGTTCTTC. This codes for CASSSVKGGYNEQFF.

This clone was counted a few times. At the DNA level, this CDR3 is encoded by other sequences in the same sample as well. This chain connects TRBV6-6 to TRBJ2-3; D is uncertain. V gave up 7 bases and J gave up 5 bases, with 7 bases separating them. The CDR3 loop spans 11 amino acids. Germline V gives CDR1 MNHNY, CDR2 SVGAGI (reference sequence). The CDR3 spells CASTELDTQYF. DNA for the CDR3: TGTGCCAGCACCGAACTAGATACGCAGTATTTT.

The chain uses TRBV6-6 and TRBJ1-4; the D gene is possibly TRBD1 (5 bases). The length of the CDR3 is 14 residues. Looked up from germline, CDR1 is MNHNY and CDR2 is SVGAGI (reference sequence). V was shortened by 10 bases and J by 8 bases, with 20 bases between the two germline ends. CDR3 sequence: CATRGADSGEKLFF. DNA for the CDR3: TGTGCCACCCGTGGGGCCGACTCTGGGGAAAAACTGTTTTTT.

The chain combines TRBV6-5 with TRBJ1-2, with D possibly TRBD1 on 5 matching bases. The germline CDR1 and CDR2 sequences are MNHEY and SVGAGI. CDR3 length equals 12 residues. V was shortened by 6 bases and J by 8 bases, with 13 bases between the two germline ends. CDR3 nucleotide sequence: TGTGCCAGCAGCCGCGGGGGGTACGGCTACACCTTC. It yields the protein CASSRGGYGYTF.

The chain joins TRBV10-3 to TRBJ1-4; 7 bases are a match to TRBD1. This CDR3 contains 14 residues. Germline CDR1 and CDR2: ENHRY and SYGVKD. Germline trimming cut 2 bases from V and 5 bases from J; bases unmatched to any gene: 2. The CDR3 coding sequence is TGTGCCATCAGTGAGAGGGACAGCAATGAAAAACTGTTTTTT. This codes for CAISERDSNEKLFF.

The CDR3 protein is CASSFTGTGSNTIYF. The CDR3 nucleotides read TGTGCCAGCAGTTTCACCGGGACAGGGTCCAACACCATATATTTT. The V call is TRBV28, the J call TRBJ1-3, with 9 nucleotides matching TRBD1. After removal of 3 bases from V and 7 bases from J, the junction contained 7 bases not matched to a gene. CDR3 length: 15 residues. CDR1 MDHEN and CDR2 SYDVKM come from the germline V gene.

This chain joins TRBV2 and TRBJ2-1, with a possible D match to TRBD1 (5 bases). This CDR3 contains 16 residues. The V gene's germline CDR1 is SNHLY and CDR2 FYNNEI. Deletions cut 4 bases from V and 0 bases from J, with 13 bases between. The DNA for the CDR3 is TGTGCCAGCAGTGTTCAGGGTTGGAGCTCCTACAATGAGCAGTTCTTC. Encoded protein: CASSVQGWSSYNEQFF. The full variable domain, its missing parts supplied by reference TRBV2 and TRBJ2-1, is EPEVTQTPSHQVTQMGQEVILRCVPISNHLYFYWYRQILGQKVEFLVSFYNNEISEKSEIFDDQFSVERPDGSNFTLKIRSTKLEDSAMYFCASSVQGWSSYNEQFFGPGTRLTVL.

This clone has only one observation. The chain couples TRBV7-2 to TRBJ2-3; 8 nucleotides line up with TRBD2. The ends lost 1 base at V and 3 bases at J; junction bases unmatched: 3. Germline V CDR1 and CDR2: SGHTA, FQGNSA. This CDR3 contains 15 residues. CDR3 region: CASSLETGGTDTQYF. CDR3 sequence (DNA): TGTGCCAGCAGCTTAGAAACGGGAGGGACAGATACGCAGTATTTT.

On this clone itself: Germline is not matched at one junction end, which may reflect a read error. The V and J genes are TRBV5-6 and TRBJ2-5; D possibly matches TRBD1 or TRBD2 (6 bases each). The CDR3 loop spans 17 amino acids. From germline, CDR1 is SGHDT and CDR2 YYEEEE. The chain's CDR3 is CASSLGGTKKKQETRYF. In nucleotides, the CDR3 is TGTGCCAGCAGCCTGGGCGGGACAAAGAAGAAGCAAGAGACCCGGTACTTC. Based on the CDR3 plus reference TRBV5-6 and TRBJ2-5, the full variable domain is DAGVTQSPTHLIKTRGQQVTLRCSPKSGHDTVSWYQQALGQGPQFIFQYYEEEERQRGNFPDRFSGHQFPNYSSELNVNALLLGDSALYLCASSLGGTKKKQETRYFGPGTRLLVL.

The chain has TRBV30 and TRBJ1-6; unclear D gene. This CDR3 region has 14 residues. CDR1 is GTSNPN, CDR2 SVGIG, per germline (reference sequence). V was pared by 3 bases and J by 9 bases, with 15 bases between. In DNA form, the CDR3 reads TGTGCCTGGAGGACCCCCGGGTTCAGTTCACCCCTCCACTTT. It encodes CAWRTPGFSSPLHF.

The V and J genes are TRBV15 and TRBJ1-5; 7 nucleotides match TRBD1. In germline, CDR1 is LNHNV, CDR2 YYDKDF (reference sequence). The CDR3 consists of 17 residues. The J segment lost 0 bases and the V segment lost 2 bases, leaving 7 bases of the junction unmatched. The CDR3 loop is CATSRQRGTVSNQPQHF. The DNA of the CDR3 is TGTGCCACCAGCAGACAGCGCGGGACAGTTAGCAATCAGCCCCAGCATTTT. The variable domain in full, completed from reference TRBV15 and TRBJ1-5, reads DAMVIQNPRYQVTQFGKPVTLSCSQTLNHNVMYWYQQKSSQAPKLLFHYYDKDFNNEADTPDNFQSRRPNTSFCFLDIRSPGLGDTAMYLCATSRQRGTVSNQPQHFGDGTRLSIL.

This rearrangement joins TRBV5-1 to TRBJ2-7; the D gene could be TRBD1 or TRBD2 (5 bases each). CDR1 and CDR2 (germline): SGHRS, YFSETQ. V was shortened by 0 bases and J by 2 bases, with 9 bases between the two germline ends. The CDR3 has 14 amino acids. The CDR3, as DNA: TGCGCCAGCAGCTTGGTGGGGACGGCCTACGAGCAGTACTTC. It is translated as CASSLVGTAYEQYF.